Below, 9 T cell receptor beta chains from the same sample are listed, as sequenced in a study of T-cell memory formation after mild COVID-19. TCRdb reprocessed the 5' RACE reads via MiXCR and lists one record per CDR3 protein. This table holds 150,000 to 200,000 distinct CDR3 sequences, around a tenth found once. Sequenced input: PBMCs or a T cell subset sorted from them (not recorded which). The receptor source for this set is a young man who had mild COVID-19 (a few samples of this study predate the infection). Cell type and time point are not known.

This clonotype was seen only a few times. The chain employs TRBV5-1 and TRBJ2-2; 7 bases line up with TRBD2. Germline V gene lookup returns CDR1 SGHRS and CDR2 YFSETQ. Trimming at V came to 2 bases and at J to 4 bases, leaving 5 bases not matched to a gene. The CDR3 consists of 15 residues. The CDR3 nucleotides are TGCGCCAGCAGCTTCATGACTAGCACCACCGGGGAGCTGTTTTTT. Amino acids: CASSFMTSTTGELFF.

This clonotype was detected a few times. The rearrangement joins TRBV27 to TRBJ2-1, with D possibly being TRBD2 (7 bases). V dropped 7 bases and J dropped 1 base, with 20 bases sitting between them. The CDR3 spans 17 residues. Per germline, CDR1 MNHEY and CDR2 SMNVEV (reference sequence). CDR3 nucleotide sequence: TGTGCCAGCAATCGGCGACTAGGGGGGGATTCCTACAATGAGCAGTTCTTC. Translated: CASNRRLGGDSYNEQFF.

V gene TRBV7-9 combines with J gene TRBJ2-2; TRBD1 is a possible D gene (6 bases). The germline gives CDR1 SEHNR, CDR2 FQNEAQ (reference sequence). The CDR3 has 17 residues. V shed 6 bases and J shed 1 base, with 18 bases lying between them. The CDR3 loop is CASRFSLDRLNTGELFF. CDR3 coding DNA: TGTGCCAGCAGGTTTAGTCTGGACAGACTGAACACCGGGGAGCTGTTTTTT.

This clonotype was found many times. The chain is built from TRBV20-1 and TRBJ2-5, with TRBD2 identical over 11 bases. V was pared by 6 bases and J by 4 bases, with 4 bases of the junction left unmatched. The V gene's germline CDR1 is DFQATT and CDR2 SNEGSKA (reference sequence). The CDR3 loop spans 13 amino acids. CDR3 nucleotide sequence: TGCAGTGCCGTGACTAGCGGGGCAGAGACCCAGTACTTC. This codes for CSAVTSGAETQYF.

The gene calls are TRBV5-1 and TRBJ2-3; 11 nucleotides align to TRBD2. The length of the CDR3 is 17 residues. Germline CDR1 is SGHRS and CDR2 is YFSETQ. Unmatched junction bases numbered 11, after V lost 6 bases and J lost 2 bases. CDR3 DNA: TGCGCCAGCACCCGGCTTAGCGGGGGGGCCCTCACAGATACGCAGTATTTT. This encodes CASTRLSGGALTDTQYF.

V gene TRBV5-1 combines with J gene TRBJ1-4, with TRBD1 identical over 7 bases. Looked up from germline, CDR1 is SGHRS and CDR2 is YFSETQ. V lost 4 bases to trimming and J lost 5 bases; unmatched junction nucleotides: 5. The CDR3 runs to 14 residues. As DNA, the CDR3 is TGCGCCAGCAGCCCGGGCAGGGGGAATGAAAAACTGTTTTTT. This codes for CASSPGRGNEKLFF.

This clonotype has a handful of counts. This sequence joins TRBV7-2 and TRBJ2-1, with D maybe TRBD2 (5 bases). V was trimmed by 0 bases and J by 4 bases, leaving 7 bases between them. Germline-derived CDR1 and CDR2 are SGHTA and FQGNSA. The CDR3 has 14 residues. The CDR3 here is CASSLATNYNEQFF. The DNA of the CDR3 is TGTGCCAGCAGCTTAGCGACTAATTACAATGAGCAGTTCTTC.

This chain joins TRBV5-1 and TRBJ2-1; possible D gene TRBD1, 5 bases. The V gene lost 4 bases and the J gene lost 4 bases, with 12 bases spanning the gap. Germline CDR1 SGHRS, CDR2 YFSETQ. This CDR3 region has 14 residues. For the CDR3, the DNA is TGCGCCAGCAGCACAGGCTCTGCGTACAATGAGCAGTTCTTC. It codes for CASSTGSAYNEQFF.

V and J are TRBV6-5 and TRBJ1-1; D might be TRBD1 (5 bases). Germline V gene lookup returns CDR1 MNHEY and CDR2 SVGAGI. The CDR3 extends over 14 amino acids. The ends were cut back, 6 bases at V and 5 bases at J, with 16 bases in the middle. The CDR3 loop is CASRRIGTGTEAFF. CDR3 bases: TGTGCCAGCAGAAGAATTGGGACTGGGACTGAAGCTTTCTTT.